Each of the 26 T cell receptor beta chains below was sequenced from the same sample in a study of shared clonotypes between healthy human individuals. The data were produced by immunoSEQ multiplex PCR, yet TCRdb's version contains in-frame clones alone and is incomplete. This sample yields under 600,000 clones, of which 60% to 80% are seen a single time; under 15% belongs to the top ten. What was sequenced was PBMCs. All receptors derive from a woman aged 40-49 years in good health. Some clones in this sample may be carry-over from other donors' samples.

The chain couples TRBV7-2 to TRBJ2-7; D gene ambiguous. Per the germline V gene, CDR1 is SGHTA and CDR2 is FQGNSA. The ends were cut back, 0 bases at V and 2 bases at J, with 5 bases in the middle. The CDR3 covers 13 residues. CDR3 in DNA: TGTGCCAGCAGCTTAGCGCGGACCTACGAGCAGTACTTC. Residues: CASSLARTYEQYF.

This clone occurred many times. The chain carries TRBV11-2 and TRBJ2-7; D tentatively fits TRBD1 or TRBD2 (6 bases each). Germline V gene lookup returns CDR1 SGHAT and CDR2 FQNNGV. Trimming cost V 5 bases and J 0 bases, with 17 bases left between them. The CDR3 has 16 amino acids. The CDR3 protein is CASSPWGATSSYEQYF. The CDR3 DNA follows: TGTGCCAGCAGCCCATGGGGGGCCACCAGCTCCTACGAGCAGTACTTC.

This chain links TRBV11-2 with TRBJ2-3, with a tentative D call TRBD2 (5 bases). CDR1 SGHAT and CDR2 FQNNGV come from the germline V gene. The CDR3 is 17 residues long. V was shortened by 0 bases and J by 0 bases, with 13 bases between the two germline ends. CDR3 region: CASSLEATILSTDTQYF. DNA of the CDR3: TGTGCCAGCAGCTTAGAAGCGACTATACTTAGCACAGATACGCAGTATTTT.

CDR3 in amino acids: CASSPRQGNSGANVLTF. The CDR3 nucleotides are TGTGCCAGCTCACCAAGGCAGGGAAACTCTGGGGCCAACGTCCTGACTTTC. The V and J genes are TRBV18 and TRBJ2-6; D perhaps matches TRBD1 (5 bases). V lost 2 bases and J 0 bases, leaving 11 bases between the germline ends. Germline values: CDR1 KGHSH, CDR2 LQKENI. The CDR3 contains 17 residues.

V gene TRBV9 combines with J gene TRBJ2-3, with D perhaps being TRBD1 or TRBD2 (5 bases each). Germline lookup yields CDR1 SGDLS and CDR2 YYNGEE. The CDR3 runs 16 residues. Trimming removed 4 bases at V and 1 base at J, with 16 bases between. The CDR3 coding sequence is TGTGCCAGCAGCTTCACCGGGACCTTAGGCACAGATACGCAGTATTTT. This gives the protein CASSFTGTLGTDTQYF. The whole variable domain, filled in from reference TRBV9 and TRBJ2-3, reads DSGVTQTPKHLITATGQRVTLRCSPRSGDLSVYWYQQSLDQGLQFLIQYYNGEERAKGNILERFSAQQFPDLHSELNLSSLELGDSALYFCASSFTGTLGTDTQYFGPGTRLTVL.

The chain joins TRBV7-6 to TRBJ2-2; D might be TRBD1 (6 bases). In germline, CDR1 is SGHVS, CDR2 FNYEAQ. The V gene lost 4 bases and the J gene lost 4 bases, with 7 bases spanning the gap. This CDR3 has 13 amino acids. CDR3 sequence: CASSSGVTGELFF. The CDR3 DNA is TGTGCCAGCAGCTCAGGGGTCACCGGGGAGCTGTTTTTT.

This chain's CDR3 is CSSGMQDTQYF. CDR3 DNA: TGCAGTTCCGGAATGCAAGATACGCAGTATTTT. The chain is built from TRBV20-1 and TRBJ2-3, with D uncertain. Trimming took 8 bases from V and 5 from J, leaving 11 bases between them. CDR1 is DFQATT, CDR2 SNEGSKA, per germline (reference sequence). There are 11 residues in the CDR3.

This clone was detected once. The rearrangement joins TRBV28 to TRBJ1-1; D is uncertain. Germline CDR1 MDHEN, CDR2 SYDVKM. The CDR3 consists of 12 residues. V lost 6 bases, J lost 1 base, and 6 bases lay in between. The CDR3 spells CASRGPNTEAFF. In nucleotides, the CDR3 is TGTGCCAGCAGGGGCCCGAACACTGAAGCTTTCTTT.

The V gene is TRBV18, the J gene TRBJ1-2; 8 bases fit TRBD1. Looked up from germline, CDR1 is KGHSH and CDR2 is LQKENI. J gave up 5 bases and V 4 bases, and 9 bases lay outside the gene matches. There are 15 residues in the CDR3. The CDR3, as DNA: TGTGCCAGCTCACAAGGGACAGGCCAAAGTTATGGCTACACCTTC. Its protein is CASSQGTGQSYGYTF.

The J gene is TRBJ2-3, the V gene TRBV11-2, with D perhaps TRBD2 (6 bases). The CDR3 runs to 15 residues. Looked up from germline, CDR1 is SGHAT and CDR2 is FQNNGV. The V gene lost 5 bases and the J gene lost 4 bases, with 16 bases spanning the gap. The DNA for the CDR3 is TGTGCCAGCAGCCAGGACCCTTCGGGGGCAGATACGCAGTATTTT. It yields the protein CASSQDPSGADTQYF.

The rearrangement uses TRBV6-4 and TRBJ2-3, with 10 nucleotides matching TRBD2. The germline gives CDR1 MRHNA, CDR2 SNTAGT. V shed 3 bases, J shed 7 bases, and the junction held 7 bases outside the gene matches. The length of the CDR3 is 15 residues. The DNA for the CDR3 is TGTGCCAGCAGTGAAGGGGCTAGCGGGGGAAATACGCAGTATTTT. Amino acids: CASSEGASGGNTQYF.

The rearrangement joins TRBV28 to TRBJ1-5, with 8 bases identical to TRBD1. The CDR3 loop spans 16 amino acids. J gave up 3 bases and V 4 bases, and 8 bases lay outside the gene matches. Germline loops: CDR1 MDHEN, CDR2 SYDVKM. The CDR3: CASSSPDRESNQPQHF. CDR3 coding DNA: TGTGCCAGCAGTTCCCCGGACAGGGAATCCAATCAGCCCCAGCATTTT.

This clone appeared a few times. The chain recombines TRBV5-4 with TRBJ1-2, with a possible D match to TRBD1 (6 bases). CDR1 SGHNT and CDR2 YYREEE come from the germline V gene (reference sequence). V gave up 4 bases and J gave up 4 bases, with 11 bases separating them. The CDR3 is 13 residues long. CDR3 protein: CASSPETGYGYTF. The CDR3 DNA reads TGTGCCAGCAGCCCCGAGACAGGCTATGGCTACACCTTC.

CDR3 in amino acids: CASRPRGPGEKLFF. The CDR3 nucleotides are TGTGCCAGCAGACCCAGGGGCCCCGGCGAAAAACTGTTTTTT. V usage is TRBV28 and J usage is TRBJ1-4; D possibly corresponds to TRBD1 (6 bases). This CDR3 comprises 14 residues. CDR1 is MDHEN, CDR2 SYDVKM, per germline. Trimming left V 6 bases short and J 8 bases short, with 16 bases between.

This clone was seen more than once but under ten times. The genes are TRBV28 and TRBJ2-7; 8 bases align to TRBD2. The CDR3 contains 14 residues. From germline, CDR1 is MDHEN and CDR2 SYDVKM. J was trimmed by 0 bases and V by 7 bases; bases with no gene match: 5. CDR3 nucleotides: TGTGCCAGCATTACTAGCGGTTACTCCTACGAGCAGTACTTC. Encoded protein: CASITSGYSYEQYF. Looking up the rest from reference TRBV28 and TRBJ2-7 gives the full variable domain: DVKVTQSSRYLVKRTGEKVFLECVQDMDHENMFWYRQDPGLGLRLIYFSYDVKMKEKGDIPEGYSVSREKKERFSLILESASTNQTSMYLCASITSGYSYEQYFGPGTRLTVT.

The chain is built from TRBV7-6 and TRBJ2-1; 9 bases map to TRBD2. The germline V gene encodes CDR1 SGHVS and CDR2 FNYEAQ. J lost 8 bases, V lost 0 bases, and 5 bases had no gene match. This CDR3 contains 15 residues. CDR3: CASSLAVAGVHEQFF. The CDR3 nucleotides read TGTGCCAGCAGCTTAGCTGTAGCGGGAGTGCATGAGCAGTTCTTC.

The rearrangement joins TRBV29-1 to TRBJ2-5; weak D call: TRBD2 (6 bases). The DNA end is more similar to TRBJ2-7, so the J call may be wrong. Germline lookup yields CDR1 SQVTM and CDR2 ANQGSEA. The CDR3 covers 12 residues. For the CDR3, the DNA is TGCAGCGCGCGGGACGGAACCTACGAGCAGTACTTC. Its translation is CSARDGTYEQYF.

The chain employs TRBV5-4 and TRBJ2-3; 9 nucleotides line up with TRBD2. With V trimmed by 1 base and J by 2 bases, 2 bases remained unmatched. The germline V gene encodes CDR1 SGHNT and CDR2 YYREEE (reference sequence). This CDR3 region has 15 residues. In nucleotides, the CDR3 is TGTGCCAGCAGCTTGCCTAGCGGGACCACAGATACGCAGTATTTT. Amino acids: CASSLPSGTTDTQYF.

The rearrangement joins TRBV18 to TRBJ2-5; the match to TRBD2 covers 7 bases. This CDR3 spans 16 amino acids. Germline V gene sequence: CDR1 KGHSH, CDR2 LQKENI. The V gene end was trimmed by 3 bases and the J gene end by 5 bases; junction bases not matched to a gene: 12. The CDR3 nucleotides read TGTGCCAGCTCACCTCAGGCGGGAGACCATCTTGAGACCCAGTACTTC. Protein product: CASSPQAGDHLETQYF. Full variable domain (outside the CDR3, taken from reference TRBV18 and TRBJ2-5): NAGVMQNPRHLVRRRGQEARLRCSPMKGHSHVYWYRQLPEEGLKFMVYLQKENIIDESGMPKERFSAEFPKEGPSILRIQQVVRGDSAAYFCASSPQAGDHLETQYFGPGTRLLVL.

V usage is TRBV28 and J usage is TRBJ1-5; weak D call: TRBD1 (6 bases). The CDR3 contains 14 residues. The germline V gene has CDR1 MDHEN and CDR2 SYDVKM. Trimming stripped 5 bases from V and 4 bases from J, with 12 bases between. The CDR3 protein is CASSPPDRNQPQHF. CDR3 DNA sequence: TGTGCCAGCAGTCCCCCGGACAGAAATCAGCCCCAGCATTTT. The entire variable domain, with the rest obtained from reference TRBV28 and TRBJ1-5, is as follows: DVKVTQSSRYLVKRTGEKVFLECVQDMDHENMFWYRQDPGLGLRLIYFSYDVKMKEKGDIPEGYSVSREKKERFSLILESASTNQTSMYLCASSPPDRNQPQHFGDGTRLSIL.

As concerns this clone: This could be a read error, since a much larger clone is one nucleotide away. The identical CDR3 is also encoded by other nucleotide sequences in the sample. The chain links TRBV4-1 to TRBJ1-5; no clear D gene. Germline CDR1 is MGHRA and CDR2 is YSYEKL. The CDR3 consists of 15 residues. Trimming shortened V by 7 bases and J by 6 bases, and 19 bases separated the two germline ends. The CDR3 sequence: CASTRTGVLGQPQHF. CDR3 coding DNA: TGCGCCAGCACCCGAACTGGGGTTCTGGGTCAGCCCCAGCATTTT.

This sequence joins TRBV7-2 and TRBJ2-7, with 7 bases matching TRBD2. The germline V gene has CDR1 SGHTA and CDR2 FQGNSA. This CDR3 region has 16 residues. With V trimmed by 2 bases and J by 4 bases, 11 bases remained unmatched. For the CDR3, the DNA is TGTGCCAGCAGCTTAAGGGCGGGAGTGGGGTCTTACGAGCAGTACTTC. It translates to CASSLRAGVGSYEQYF.

The gene calls are TRBV10-3 and TRBJ1-2, with D uncertain. Between the trimmed V and J ends, which lost 2 bases and 6 bases, there was a span of 16 bases. CDR3 length: 15 amino acids. In germline, CDR1 is ENHRY, CDR2 SYGVKD. The CDR3 bases are TGTGCCATCAGTGAGCCGCCTATGGTCACGAATGGCTACACCTTC. It specifies CAISEPPMVTNGYTF.

This clone appeared once. The chain combines TRBV7-9 with TRBJ2-7, with 8 nucleotides matching TRBD1. Germline values: CDR1 SEHNR, CDR2 FQNEAQ (reference sequence). The CDR3 sequence is 12 residues long. The V and J ends lost 6 bases and 7 bases, in that order; junction bases with no gene match: 5. CDR3 in amino acids: CASSTGGREQYF. The CDR3 DNA reads TGTGCCAGCAGTACAGGGGGAAGGGAGCAGTACTTC.

The chain links TRBV29-1 to TRBJ2-3, with D hard to call. Looked up from germline, CDR1 is SQVTM and CDR2 is ANQGSEA. This CDR3 region has 12 residues. The V end lost 2 bases, the J end lost 9 bases, and 12 bases lay between the germline ends. The CDR3 loop is CSVEIPAATQYF. The CDR3 coding sequence is TGCAGCGTTGAAATCCCGGCTGCCACGCAGTATTTT.

This sequence joins TRBV28 and TRBJ2-6, with 8 bases fitting TRBD1. The V and J ends lost 2 bases and 4 bases, in that order; junction bases with no gene match: 4. The germline V gene encodes CDR1 MDHEN and CDR2 SYDVKM. The CDR3 is 16 amino acids. This CDR3 reads CASSLQGAHGANVLTF. Here the CDR3 DNA reads TGTGCCAGCAGTTTACAGGGGGCGCACGGGGCCAACGTCCTGACTTTC.